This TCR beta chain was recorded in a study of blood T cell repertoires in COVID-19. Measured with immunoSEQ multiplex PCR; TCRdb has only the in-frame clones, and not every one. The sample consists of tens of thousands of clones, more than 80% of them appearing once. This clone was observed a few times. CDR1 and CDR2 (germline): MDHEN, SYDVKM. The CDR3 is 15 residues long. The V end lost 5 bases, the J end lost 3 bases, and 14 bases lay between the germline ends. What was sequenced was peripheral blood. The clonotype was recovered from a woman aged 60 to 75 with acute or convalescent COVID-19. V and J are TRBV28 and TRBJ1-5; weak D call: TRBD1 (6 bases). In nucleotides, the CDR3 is TGTGCCAGCAGTCCCCCTACAGGGAACAATCAGCCCCAGCATTTT. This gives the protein CASSPPTGNNQPQHF.